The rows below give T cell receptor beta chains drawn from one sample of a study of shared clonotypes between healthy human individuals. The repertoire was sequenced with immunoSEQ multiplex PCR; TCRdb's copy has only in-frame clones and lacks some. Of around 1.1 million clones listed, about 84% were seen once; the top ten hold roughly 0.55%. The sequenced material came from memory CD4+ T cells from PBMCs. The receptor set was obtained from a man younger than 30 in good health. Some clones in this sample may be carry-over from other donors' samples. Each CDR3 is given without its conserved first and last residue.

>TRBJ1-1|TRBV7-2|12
ASSFSWRNTEAF
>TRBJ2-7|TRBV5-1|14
ASSPVPREGKDEQY
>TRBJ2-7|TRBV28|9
ASRSIYEQY
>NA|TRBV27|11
ARNADSSYEQY
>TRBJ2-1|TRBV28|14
ASRDGLADYYNEQF
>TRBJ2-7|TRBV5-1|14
ASRIHPGQGFVEQY
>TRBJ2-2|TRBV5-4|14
ASRLTSSLHTGELF
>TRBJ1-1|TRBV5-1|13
ASSPWGQGNTEAF
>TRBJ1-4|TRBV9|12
ASSVGGHNEKLF
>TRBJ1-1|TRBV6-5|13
ASSSKPFMNTEAF
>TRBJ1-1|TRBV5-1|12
ASSLVPTGTEAF